The rows below give T cell receptor beta chains drawn from one sample of a study of beta chain features in type 1 diabetes. Method: immunoSEQ multiplex PCR; TCRdb's copy keeps in-frame clones and lacks some. The sample yields about 340,000 clones, approximately 13% seen once. The material sequenced was naive CD4+ T cells from blood. The receptor set was obtained from a woman between 18 and 29 years old with type 1 diabetes. Each CDR3 is given with its conserved first and last residue. Each record gives: J gene, V gene, CDR3 length, CDR3 protein.

TRBJ1-1	TRBV7-9	14	CASSLGQGNTEAFF
TRBJ2-3	TRBV7-2	16	CASSLSLAGGRDTQYF
TRBJ1-2	TRBV20-1	11	CSARVSSGYTF
TRBJ2-7	TRBV5-1	14	CASSPTSMGYEQYF
TRBJ2-1	TRBV5-1	15	CASIWVAGGLNEQFF
TRBJ2-3	TRBV7-2	16	CASSLALAGGTDTQYF
TRBJ2-7	TRBV21-1	16	CASSKGSAVSSYEQYF
TRBJ2-7	TRBV25-1	16	CASSELYGGQGFEQYF
TRBJ2-3	TRBV19	16	CASTGPTSGAPDTQYF
TRBJ1-2	TRBV18	14	CASSPSAEGYGYTF